The T cell receptor beta chain under discussion was sequenced for a study of neurological immune-mediated disorders. Regarding the study as a whole: The phylogenetic placement of 18 of 34 multiple sclerosis patients' repertoires in one related-CDR3 cluster constitutes a possible signature.

TCRdb recomputed calls from the 5' RACE reads with MiXCR, one row per CDR3 protein. The sample lists about 55,000 distinct CDR3 sequences, 3.5% to 4% occurring once. The sample holds many counts of this clonotype. Its antigen is as yet unknown. This CDR3 region has 13 residues. Germline lookup yields CDR1 DFQATT and CDR2 SNEGSKA (reference sequence). The V end lost 2 bases, the J end lost 3 bases, and 10 bases lay between the germline ends. Source material: CD4+ T cells from blood. The V gene is TRBV20-1, the J gene TRBJ2-5; D unclear. The TCR was taken from a woman in her forties with multiple sclerosis. The CDR3 DNA follows: TGCAGTGCTAGATTTTGGACGGAAGAGACCCAGTACTTC. Translated, it gives CSARFWTEETQYF.